This is a list of T cell receptor beta chains from one sample in a study of blood T cell repertoires in COVID-19. Data came from immunoSEQ multiplex PCR; TCRdb stores just in-frame clones and leaves some out. The table has over 150,000 clones, roughly 80% seen once. Sequenced sample: peripheral blood. These receptors were collected from a woman older than 75 with COVID-19, enrolled during active disease. Each CDR3 is given with its conserved first and last residue. Each record gives: J gene, clone size, V gene, D gene, CDR3 protein, CDR3 DNA. A D gene is named only where the DNA matches it firmly. Size is omitted from some rows. Given values are once, few, many or a class for expanded clones.

TRBJ2-5	.	TRBV3-1/TRBV3-2	TRBD2	CASSPGTSGQTETQYF	TGTGCCAGCAGCCCCGGGACTAGCGGGCAGACGGAGACCCAGTACTTC
TRBJ1-2	.	TRBV28	TRBD1	CASSSPGDSGYTF	TGTGCCAGCAGTTCCCCGGGGGACAGCGGTTACACCTTC
TRBJ1-1	once	TRBV19	.	CASAWRGNTEAFF	TGTGCCAGTGCTTGGAGGGGAAACACTGAAGCTTTCTTT
TRBJ1-6	once	TRBV6-5	TRBD1	CASSPGQGYSPLHF	TGTGCCAGCAGTCCGGGACAGGGTTATTCACCCCTCCACTTT
TRBJ1-5	.	TRBV4-3	.	CASSQDRRANQPQHF	TGCGCCAGCAGCCAAGATCGGAGGGCAAATCAGCCCCAGCATTTT
TRBJ1-1	.	TRBV7-3	.	CASSSLIQGEAFF	TGTGCCAGCAGCTCCCTGATTCAGGGTGAAGCTTTCTTT
TRBJ1-2	.	TRBV5-5	.	CASSLAWPYNYGYTF	TGTGCCAGCAGCTTGGCCTGGCCTTATAACTATGGCTACACCTTC
TRBJ2-7	.	TRBV15	TRBD1	CATSSGTGGVDEQYF	TGTGCCACCAGCAGCGGGACAGGGGGAGTGGACGAGCAGTACTTC
TRBJ1-4	.	TRBV5-5	TRBD1	CASRSRTGENEKLFF	TGTGCCAGCAGATCCAGGACAGGGGAGAATGAAAAACTGTTTTTT
TRBJ1-4	.	TRBV3-1/TRBV3-2	.	CASSRWGQLFF	TGTGCCAGCAGCCGTTGGGGGCAACTGTTTTTT
TRBJ2-4	.	TRBV7-9	.	CASSLAYGQKNIQYF	TGTGCCAGCAGCTTAGCTTACGGACAGAAAAACATTCAGTACTTC
TRBJ1-2	.	TRBV6-6	TRBD1	CASSLRDRGLSYTF	TGTGCCAGCAGCTTAAGGGACAGGGGGTTGAGCTACACCTTC
TRBJ1-2	.	TRBV6-5	TRBD1	CASSFGQGASSGGYTF	TGTGCCAGCAGTTTCGGACAGGGGGCCTCCTCTGGTGGCTACACCTTC
TRBJ1-5	.	TRBV20-1	.	CSASEATGRDQPQHF	TGCAGTGCTAGTGAGGCCACAGGGAGGGATCAGCCCCAGCATTTT
TRBJ1-2	.	TRBV28	.	CASSPLPTPYTF	TGTGCCAGCAGTCCCCTCCCTACGCCATACACCTTC
TRBJ1-5	.	TRBV28	.	CASSLQQQPQHF	TGTGCCAGCAGTTTACAACAGCAGCCCCAGCATTTT
TRBJ2-7	.	TRBV29-1	TRBD2	CSVEEGLAGGPGEQYF	TGCAGCGTTGAAGAGGGACTAGCGGGAGGGCCGGGCGAGCAGTACTTC
TRBJ2-1	.	TRBV11-2	TRBD1	CASSLYGTGGNEQFF	TGTGCCAGCAGCTTATACGGGACAGGTGGCAATGAGCAGTTCTTC
TRBJ1-4	.	TRBV7-9	.	CASSEHVFATNEKLFF	TGTGCCAGCAGCGAGCATGTATTTGCAACTAATGAAAAACTGTTTTTT
TRBJ2-1	.	TRBV12-3/TRBV12-4	.	CASSFHFNEQFF	TGTGCCAGCAGTTTTCATTTCAATGAGCAGTTCTTC
TRBJ2-7	many	TRBV27	TRBD2	CAVGLAGAYEQYF	TGTGCCGTAGGGCTAGCGGGAGCCTACGAGCAGTACTTC
TRBJ1-2	.	TRBV14	TRBD1	CASSSGQGATYGYTF	TGTGCCAGCAGCTCCGGACAGGGGGCGACCTATGGCTACACCTTC
TRBJ2-7	.	TRBV3-1/TRBV3-2	TRBD2	CASSPGGWNYEQYF	TGTGCCAGCAGTCCGGGAGGGTGGAATTACGAGCAGTACTTC
TRBJ2-1	few	TRBV18	TRBD2	CASSPPSGRTYNEQFF	TGTGCCAGCTCACCACCGAGCGGGAGAACCTACAATGAGCAGTTCTTC
TRBJ2-7	.	TRBV2	TRBD1	CASSGGDRGNGLDEQYF	TGTGCCAGCAGTGGAGGGGACAGGGGGAACGGTTTGGACGAGCAGTACTTC
TRBJ2-4	.	TRBV4-3	.	CASSQEGGILAKNIQYF	TGCGCCAGCAGCCAAGAAGGCGGAATACTAGCCAAAAACATTCAGTACTTC
TRBJ1-2	.	TRBV7-2	TRBD1	CASSYRGLDGYTF	TGTGCCAGCAGCTACAGGGGACTAGATGGCTACACCTTC
TRBJ2-7	.	TRBV7-9	.	CASSAMEGAYEQYF	TGTGCCAGCAGCGCGATGGAAGGGGCCTACGAGCAGTACTTC
TRBJ2-2	.	TRBV5-4	TRBD2	CASSSGTSGGWTGELFF	TGTGCCAGCAGCTCTGGGACTAGCGGGGGGTGGACCGGGGAGCTGTTTTTT
TRBJ1-4	few	TRBV19	TRBD1	CASTRGQHNEKLFF	TGTGCCAGTACCCGGGGACAGCATAATGAAAAACTGTTTTTT
TRBJ2-3	.	TRBV7-2	TRBD2	CASSLNLAGYTDTQYF	TGTGCCAGCAGCTTAAACCTAGCGGGATACACAGATACGCAGTATTTT
TRBJ1-1	.	TRBV12-5	.	CASGLVGGRNTEAFF	TGTGCTAGTGGTTTGGTGGGAGGCCGGAACACTGAAGCTTTCTTT
TRBJ1-3	once	TRBV6-6	.	CASSWTVSGNTIYF	TGTGCCAGCAGCTGGACAGTCTCTGGAAACACCATATATTTT
TRBJ2-2	.	TRBV5-1	.	CASSLAPGASPGELFF	TGCGCCAGCAGCTTGGCTCCAGGGGCTAGTCCCGGGGAGCTGTTTTTT
TRBJ2-3	.	TRBV2	.	CASRPPGTDTQYF	TGTGCCAGCAGGCCCCCAGGCACAGATACGCAGTATTTT
TRBJ1-6	.	TRBV18	TRBD1	CASTQTGAYNSPLHF	TGTGCCAGCACCCAAACAGGGGCCTATAATTCACCCCTCCACTTT
TRBJ2-1	.	TRBV5-1	.	CASSLAGSSYNEQFF	TGCGCCAGCAGCTTGGCCGGGAGCAGTTACAATGAGCAGTTCTTC
TRBJ1-6	.	TRBV9	.	CASSLHWTARNSPLHF	TGTGCCAGCAGCCTTCACTGGACAGCAAGGAATTCACCCCTCCACTTT
TRBJ1-6	.	TRBV27	.	CASSLYDSSYNSPLHF	TGTGCCAGCAGTTTATATGACAGCTCCTATAATTCACCCCTCCACTTT
TRBJ1-5	.	TRBV6-2/TRBV6-3	TRBD1	CASSIRDRGQPQHF	TGTGCCAGCAGTATCCGGGACAGGGGTCAGCCCCAGCATTTT
TRBJ1-6	.	TRBV2	.	CASSLGGNSPLHF	TGTGCCAGCAGTTTGGGGGGTAATTCACCCCTCCACTTT
TRBJ1-1	.	TRBV10-3	.	CAISEGRIGRLFWTEAFF	TGTGCCATCAGTGAGGGGCGCATCGGCCGTTTATTTTGGACTGAAGCTTTCTTT
TRBJ1-1	.	TRBV2	TRBD1	CAKAGTGLDTEAFF	TGTGCCAAAGCCGGGACAGGGCTAGACACTGAAGCTTTCTTT
TRBJ1-2	.	TRBV5-4	.	CASSLVTANYGYTF	TGTGCCAGCAGCTTGGTGACAGCTAACTATGGCTACACCTTC
TRBJ2-1	.	TRBV7-2	TRBD2	CASSLVTSGVGQFF	TGTGCCAGCAGCTTAGTTACTAGCGGGGTGGGGCAGTTCTTC
TRBJ1-5	.	TRBV18	TRBD1	CASSPGAGGHQPQHF	TGTGCCAGCTCACCCGGGGCAGGGGGTCACCAGCCCCAGCATTTT
TRBJ2-7	.	TRBV16	.	CASSQYTAYEQYF	TGTGCCAGCAGCCAATATACAGCCTACGAGCAGTACTTC
TRBJ1-1	few	TRBV3-1/TRBV3-2	TRBD1	CASSLRTGQTEAFF	TGTGCCAGCAGCCTTCGGACAGGCCAGACTGAAGCTTTCTTT
TRBJ1-1	.	TRBV3-1/TRBV3-2	.	CASSFRDTNTEAFF	TGTGCCAGCAGCTTTCGGGACACAAACACTGAAGCTTTCTTT
TRBJ2-7	once	TRBV4-3	.	CASSQDAGTDEQYF	TGCGCCAGCAGCCAAGATGCGGGGACGGACGAGCAGTACTTC
TRBJ1-2	.	TRBV29-1	TRBD1	CSVLTGNDYGYTF	TGCAGCGTCTTGACAGGGAATGACTATGGCTACACCTTC
TRBJ2-7	once	TRBV7-2	.	CASSLVSLVGVYEQYF	TGTGCCAGCAGCTTAGTCTCCCTCGTCGGGGTATACGAGCAGTACTTC
TRBJ2-7	.	TRBV14	.	CASSQDVGSSEQYF	TGTGCCAGCAGCCAAGATGTAGGGAGCTCCGAGCAGTACTTC
TRBJ2-1	.	TRBV14	TRBD1	CASSHLPGTGSESSSYNEQFF	TGTGCCAGCAGCCACCTTCCCGGGACAGGGTCAGAATCAAGCTCCTACAATGAGCAGTTCTTC
TRBJ2-2	.	TRBV12-5	.	CASGLVLKYTGELFF	TGTGCTAGTGGTTTGGTACTGAAGTACACCGGGGAGCTGTTTTTT
TRBJ2-7	.	TRBV10-3	TRBD2	CAISDAGVGGNEQYF	TGTGCCATCAGTGACGCGGGGGTAGGAGGAAACGAGCAGTACTTC
TRBJ2-7	.	TRBV18	TRBD1	CASSPREGQGSEQYF	TGTGCCAGCTCACCACGCGAAGGACAGGGGAGCGAGCAGTACTTC
TRBJ1-3	once	TRBV10-3	.	CAISESQGNTIYF	TGTGCCATCAGTGAGTCCCAGGGAAACACCATATATTTT